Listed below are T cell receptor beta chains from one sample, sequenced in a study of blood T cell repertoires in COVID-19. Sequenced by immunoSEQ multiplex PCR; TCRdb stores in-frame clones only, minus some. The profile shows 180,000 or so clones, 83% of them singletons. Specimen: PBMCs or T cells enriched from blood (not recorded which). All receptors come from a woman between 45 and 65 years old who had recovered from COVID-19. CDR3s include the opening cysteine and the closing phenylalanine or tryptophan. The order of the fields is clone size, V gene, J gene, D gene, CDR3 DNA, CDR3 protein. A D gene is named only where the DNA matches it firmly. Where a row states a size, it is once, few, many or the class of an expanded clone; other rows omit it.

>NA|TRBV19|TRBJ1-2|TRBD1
TGTGCCAGTAGTAGCCTGGGGACAGGACTCTATGGCTACACCTTC
CASSSLGTGLYGYTF
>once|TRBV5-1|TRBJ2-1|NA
TGCGCCAGCAGTTTAAACTCCTACAATGAGCAGTTCTTC
CASSLNSYNEQFF
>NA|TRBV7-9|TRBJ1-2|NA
TGTGCCAGCAGCTCAGGTACCCTGTTGAAGTGGGGCTACACCTTC
CASSSGTLLKWGYTF
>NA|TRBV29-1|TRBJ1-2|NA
TGCAGCGTTGTGCCCAAAACAGGAACCGGCTACACCTTC
CSVVPKTGTGYTF
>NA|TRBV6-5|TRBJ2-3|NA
TGTGCCAGCAGTTACTCGGGCGCCAAGGTGGGAGATACGCAGTATTTT
CASSYSGAKVGDTQYF
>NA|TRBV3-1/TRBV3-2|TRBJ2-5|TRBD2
TGTGCCAGCAGCCATGGGACTAGCGGGGGGTACCAAGAGACCCAGTACTTC
CASSHGTSGGYQETQYF
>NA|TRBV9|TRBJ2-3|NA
TGTGCCAGCAGGGGGGCCCGCCCCACAGATACGCAGTATTTT
CASRGARPTDTQYF
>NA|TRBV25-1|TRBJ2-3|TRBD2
TGTGCCAGCAGTGAATTGGCTAGCGGGTTGGCAGATACGCAGTATTTT
CASSELASGLADTQYF
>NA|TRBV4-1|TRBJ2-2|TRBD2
TGCGCCAGCAGCTCGCAACTCAGCGGGAGTACCGGGGAGCTGTTTTTT
CASSSQLSGSTGELFF
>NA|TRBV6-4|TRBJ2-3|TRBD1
TGTGCCAGCAGTGACGGGACAGGGAGCACAGATACGCAGTATTTT
CASSDGTGSTDTQYF
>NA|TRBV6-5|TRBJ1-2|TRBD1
TGTGCCAGCAGCGCAATGACAGGGGCGAGAGGTGGCTACACCTTC
CASSAMTGARGGYTF
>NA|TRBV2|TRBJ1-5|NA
TGTGCCAGCAGTGGAAGCGGGCGGGGAAATCAGCCCCAGCATTTT
CASSGSGRGNQPQHF
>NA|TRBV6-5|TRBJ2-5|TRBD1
TGTGCCAGCAGTCCGCGGACAGGGGGCAGAGAGACCCAGTACTTC
CASSPRTGGRETQYF
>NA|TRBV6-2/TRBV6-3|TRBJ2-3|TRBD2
TGTGCCAGCAGTTCACTAGCGGGAGGTACGCAGTATTTT
CASSSLAGGTQYF
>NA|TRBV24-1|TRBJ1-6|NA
TGTGCCACCAGTGACAAAAATTCACCCCTCCACTTT
CATSDKNSPLHF
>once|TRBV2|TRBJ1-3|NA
TGTGCCAGCAGTGAAGCGCTTCAGGGACACGCGGGAAACACCATATATTTT
CASSEALQGHAGNTIYF
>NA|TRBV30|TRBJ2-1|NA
TGTGCCTGGAATATCCCCGAGACAGGATACAATGAGCAGTTCTTC
CAWNIPETGYNEQFF
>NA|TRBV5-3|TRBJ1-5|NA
TGTGCCAGAAGCTGGGGGGGCAAGGACAATCAGCCCCAGCATTTT
CARSWGGKDNQPQHF
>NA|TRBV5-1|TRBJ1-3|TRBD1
TGCGTCCCGGGACAGGGTTTTGGAAACACCATATATTTT
CVPGQGFGNTIYF
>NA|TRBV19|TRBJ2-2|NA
TGTGCCAGTAGTGACAGGATAAGAGGATCGGTCGGGGAGCTGTTTTTT
CASSDRIRGSVGELFF
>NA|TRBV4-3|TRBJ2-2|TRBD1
TGCGCCAGCAGCCGGGACAGGCCGAACACCGGGGAGCTGTTTTTT
CASSRDRPNTGELFF
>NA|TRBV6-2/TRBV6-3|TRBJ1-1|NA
TGTGCCAGCAGTGACTGGACAGAAAACACTGAAGCTTTCTTT
CASSDWTENTEAFF
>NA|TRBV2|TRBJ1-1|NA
TGTGCCAGCAGTGGACTTATAAGGAACACTGAAGCTTTCTTT
CASSGLIRNTEAFF
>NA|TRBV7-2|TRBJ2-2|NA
TGTGCCAGCAGCAGGGTAGCGGCTAACACCGGGGAGCTGTTTTTT
CASSRVAANTGELFF
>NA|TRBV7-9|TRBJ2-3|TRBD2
TGTGCCAGCAGCCGGGGACTAGCGGGAGCTCGAGATACGCAGTATTTT
CASSRGLAGARDTQYF
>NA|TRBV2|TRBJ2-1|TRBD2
TGTGCCACCGGGAGGGGGCGCGGGGGGGCCAATGAGCAGTTCTTC
CATGRGRGGANEQFF
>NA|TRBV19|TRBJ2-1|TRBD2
TGTGCCAGTAGTATAGGGACTAGCGGGAGCAGTGCCTACAATGAGCAGTTCTTC
CASSIGTSGSSAYNEQFF
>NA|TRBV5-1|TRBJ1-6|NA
TGCGCCAGCAGCCCAAGAGGCCAGAATTCACCCCTCCACTTT
CASSPRGQNSPLHF
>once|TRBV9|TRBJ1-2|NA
TGTGCCAGCAGCGTAGGCGAAGATTACTATGGCTACACCTTC
CASSVGEDYYGYTF
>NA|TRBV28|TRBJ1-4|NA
TGTGCCACCCTGCGGGGGGGTGGGGAAAAACTGTTTTTT
CATLRGGGEKLFF
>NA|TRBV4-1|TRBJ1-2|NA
TGCGCCAGCAGCCAGGGGGGTCCCCGTCCCCCCATGGGCTACACCTTC
CASSQGGPRPPMGYTF
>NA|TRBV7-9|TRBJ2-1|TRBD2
TGTGCCAGCAGCTCCTGGACTAGCGGGAGAATCTCCTACAATGAGCAGTTCTTC
CASSSWTSGRISYNEQFF
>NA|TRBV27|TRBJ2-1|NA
TGTGCCAGCAGTTTAAAGAACGTGAGGGCCTACAATGAGCAGTTCTTC
CASSLKNVRAYNEQFF
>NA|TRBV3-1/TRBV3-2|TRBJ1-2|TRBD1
TGTGCCAGCAGCCTCAGCTTCGACAGGGGAGATGGCTACACCTTC
CASSLSFDRGDGYTF
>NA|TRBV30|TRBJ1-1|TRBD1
TGTGCCCATGTTGGTGGACAGGCCGAAGCTTTCTTT
CAHVGGQAEAFF
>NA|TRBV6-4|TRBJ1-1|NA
TGTGCCAGCAGGAAGACAGTCCTGAACACTGAAGCTTTCTTT
CASRKTVLNTEAFF
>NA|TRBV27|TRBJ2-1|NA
TGTGCCACCCGGAAGTCTCAGGGTTTACTGAACAATGAGCAGTTCTTC
CATRKSQGLLNNEQFF
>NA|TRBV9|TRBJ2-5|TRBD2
TGTGCCAGCAGCGTAGATGCGGGGGGGTTTGGAGAGACCCAGTACTTC
CASSVDAGGFGETQYF
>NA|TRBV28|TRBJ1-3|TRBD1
TGTGCCAGCAGTTCCCAGGGGGGATCTGGAAACACCATATATTTT
CASSSQGGSGNTIYF
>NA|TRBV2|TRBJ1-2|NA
TGTGCCAGCAGTGTCTCAGCGAGGGGCTACACCTTC
CASSVSARGYTF
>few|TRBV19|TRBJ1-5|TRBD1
TGTGCCAGTAGTCCTTGGACAGGTGGGACCCCACGCCCGGGTCAGCCCCAGCATTTT
CASSPWTGGTPRPGQPQHF
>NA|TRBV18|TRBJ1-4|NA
TGTGCCAGCTCACCCCGCGGAGGCCCGGAAAAACTGTTTTTT
CASSPRGGPEKLFF
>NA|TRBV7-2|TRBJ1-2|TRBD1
TGTGCCAGCAGCTTCGACAGGGGAGCCTATGGCTACACCTTC
CASSFDRGAYGYTF
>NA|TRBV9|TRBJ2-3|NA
TGTGCCAGCAGCGTAGCAAGTTACTCAGATACGCAGTATTTT
CASSVASYSDTQYF
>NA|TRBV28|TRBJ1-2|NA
TGTGCCAGCACGATACAGGGAAAGGAATATGGCTACACCTTC
CASTIQGKEYGYTF
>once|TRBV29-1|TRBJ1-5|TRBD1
TGCAGCGTTTTGGAAGGGGGCAAGCAGCCCCAGCATTTT
CSVLEGGKQPQHF
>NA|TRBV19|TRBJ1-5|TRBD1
TGTGCCAGTAGTAACGAGGGGGCTGCTGGTCAGCCCCAGCATTTT
CASSNEGAAGQPQHF
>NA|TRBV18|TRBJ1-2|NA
TGTGCCAGCTCACCAGAACGGAGCCAGGGTGGCTACACCTTC
CASSPERSQGGYTF
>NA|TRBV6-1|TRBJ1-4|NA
TGTGCCAGCAATGAAGCAGGGGCAACCCAAAAACTGTTTTTT
CASNEAGATQKLFF
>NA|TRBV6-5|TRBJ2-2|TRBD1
TGTGCCAGCAGTTACTCGGGACAGTTCGCAACCGGGGAGCTGTTTTTT
CASSYSGQFATGELFF
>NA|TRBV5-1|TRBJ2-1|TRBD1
TGCGCCAGCAGCAACTCCGGACAGGGCTACAATGAGCAGTTCTTC
CASSNSGQGYNEQFF
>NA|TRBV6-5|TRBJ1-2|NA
TGTGCCAGCAGTTACGGCCAGGGTGAAGGCGGCTACACCTTC
CASSYGQGEGGYTF
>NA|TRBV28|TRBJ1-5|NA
TGTGCCAGCAGTCCGAGGGGGAAAGGGAGAGATCAGCCCCAGCATTTT
CASSPRGKGRDQPQHF
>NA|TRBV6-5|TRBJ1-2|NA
TGTGCCAGCAGTTACTCGGCGACAGGTGGCTACACCTTC
CASSYSATGGYTF
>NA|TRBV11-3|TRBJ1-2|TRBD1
TGTGCCAGCAGCCTGCGGGGTAGACAGGGGGTAGATGGCTACACCTTC
CASSLRGRQGVDGYTF
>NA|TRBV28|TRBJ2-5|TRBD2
TGTGCCAGCAGGACTAGCAGAGAGACCCAGTACTTC
CASRTSRETQYF